One and the same sample provided the 32 T cell receptor beta chains below, sequenced in a study of blood T cell repertoires in COVID-19. Data came from immunoSEQ multiplex PCR; TCRdb stores just in-frame clones and leaves some out. The sample has a few hundred thousand clones; about 80% are singletons. Sequenced material: PBMCs or T cells enriched from blood (not recorded which). The receptors here all came from a man between 50 and 59 years old who had recovered from COVID-19.

This chain connects TRBV19 to TRBJ1-2, with no clear D. The CDR3 has 15 residues. In germline, CDR1 is LNHDA, CDR2 SQIVND (reference sequence). Trimming pared 3 bases from V and 5 bases from J, leaving 16 bases between. The CDR3: CASSIQTALGYGYTF. Written as DNA, the CDR3 is TGTGCCAGTAGTATCCAGACGGCGCTAGGTTATGGCTACACCTTC. Based on the CDR3 plus reference TRBV19 and TRBJ1-2, the full variable domain is DGGITQSPKYLFRKEGQNVTLSCEQNLNHDAMYWYRQDPGQGLRLIYYSQIVNDFQKGDIAEGYSVSREKKESFPLTVTSAQKNPTAFYLCASSIQTALGYGYTFGSGTRLTVV.

In this sample, this clone turned up once. The chain carries TRBV10-2 and TRBJ1-1; 10 nucleotides line up with TRBD1. V dropped 5 bases and J dropped 5; count of bases not matched to a gene: 8. Germline values: CDR1 WSHSY, CDR2 SAAADI. The CDR3 contains 15 residues. CDR3 region: CASSPGTGVRTEAFF. DNA for the CDR3: TGCGCCAGCAGTCCCGGGACAGGGGTCCGGACTGAAGCTTTCTTT.

V gene TRBV21-1 combines with J gene TRBJ2-7; the DNA was not used to check the table's D call, TRBD1. TRBV21-1 is a listed pseudogene. The CDR3 is 17 residues long. The CDR3 DNA reads TGTGCCAGCAGCAAAGGTCCGGGACAGGGGGGCGCCTACGAGCAGTACTTC. As protein: CASSKGPGQGGAYEQYF.

The gene calls are TRBV7-4 and TRBJ1-5; tentative D call: TRBD1 (5 bases). V lost 1 base and J lost 1, with 8 bases in between. The germline gives CDR1 SGHVT, CDR2 SQSDAQ. This CDR3 contains 15 residues. The CDR3 region is CASSLVGRSNQPQHF. For the CDR3, the DNA is TGTGCCAGCAGCTTAGTGGGGCGGAGCAATCAGCCCCAGCATTTT.

V usage is TRBV7-2 and J usage is TRBJ2-2; D unresolved. CDR1 is SGHTA, CDR2 FQGNSA, per germline. Deletions cut 5 bases from V and 5 bases from J, with 12 bases between. The CDR3 is made up of 14 amino acids. The DNA for the CDR3 is TGTGCCAGCAGCCCCACCGCGAGGACCGGGGAGCTGTTTTTT. It is translated as CASSPTARTGELFF.

The chain links TRBV27 to TRBJ2-7; 11 positions agree with TRBD2. The CDR3 sequence is 16 residues long. The germline V gene has CDR1 MNHEY and CDR2 SMNVEV (reference sequence). The V segment lost 2 bases and the J segment 3 bases; nucleotides outside the gene matches: 6. The CDR3 nucleotides are TGTGCCAGCAGTTTAAGGGCTACTAGCGGGAGCTACGAGCAGTACTTC. Amino acids: CASSLRATSGSYEQYF.

The chain uses TRBV6-5 and TRBJ1-3; unclear D gene. CDR1 and CDR2 (germline): MNHEY, SVGAGI. The CDR3 extends over 12 amino acids. Deletions cut 6 bases from V and 3 bases from J, with 6 bases between. CDR3 sequence reads: CASSLLGNTIYF. CDR3 coding DNA: TGTGCCAGCAGCCTCCTTGGAAACACCATATATTTT.

CDR3 sequence reads: CASRQDLGGSETQYF. The CDR3 nucleotides are TGCGCCAGCAGACAGGACCTGGGGGGTTCAGAGACCCAGTACTTC. V gene TRBV10-2 combines with J gene TRBJ2-5; possibly TRBD2 for D (6 bases). Germline V lookup: CDR1 WSHSY, CDR2 SAAADI. CDR3 length: 15 amino acids. V dropped 6 bases and J dropped 4 bases, with 18 bases sitting between them.

The chain links TRBV7-2 to TRBJ2-5; the match to TRBD2 covers 9 bases. The CDR3 runs 14 residues. Trimming at V came to 4 bases and at J to 4 bases, leaving 4 bases not matched to a gene. The germline gives CDR1 SGHTA, CDR2 FQGNSA. Here the CDR3 reads CASSSGTSLETQYF. CDR3 nucleotides: TGTGCCAGCAGCTCAGGGACTAGCTTAGAGACCCAGTACTTC.

Concerning this clone: The sample contains more than one DNA sequence encoding this CDR3. This rearrangement joins TRBV19 to TRBJ2-7; 8 bases agree with TRBD1. V was clipped by 10 bases and J by 2 bases; unmatched bases: 10. Germline CDR1 is LNHDA and CDR2 is SQIVND (reference sequence). The CDR3 is 14 residues long. The CDR3 sequence is CATRPGTGPYEQYF. In DNA, the CDR3 is TGTGCCACCCGACCCGGGACAGGACCCTACGAGCAGTACTTC.

In this sample, this clone turned up once. The chain combines TRBV10-3 with TRBJ2-5; 9 positions match TRBD1. V gave up 6 bases and J gave up 5 bases; unmatched junction bases: 10. CDR3 length: 15 amino acids. Germline V gene data show CDR1 as ENHRY and CDR2 as SYGVKD. The CDR3 region is CAIRTGTGRTETQYF. CDR3 coding DNA: TGTGCCATCAGAACCGGGACAGGGAGGACGGAGACCCAGTACTTC.

The genes are TRBV29-1 and TRBJ2-6; possibly TRBD2 for D (5 bases). This CDR3 spans 14 amino acids. The V end lost 3 bases, the J end lost 1 base, and 7 bases lay between the germline ends. Germline assignment: CDR1 SQVTM and CDR2 ANQGSEA. This CDR3 reads CSVDGDSGANVLTF. CDR3 DNA sequence: TGCAGCGTTGACGGGGATTCTGGGGCCAACGTCCTGACTTTC.

The chain couples TRBV12-5 to TRBJ1-1; D remains ambiguous. The CDR3 runs 14 residues. The germline gives CDR1 LGHNT, CDR2 FRNRAP. Trimming stripped 2 bases from V and 0 bases from J, with 7 bases between. The CDR3, as DNA: TGTGCTAGTGGTTTGTACGGGATGAACACTGAAGCTTTCTTT. It specifies CASGLYGMNTEAFF.

The J gene is TRBJ1-2, the V gene TRBV28; 9 bases align to TRBD1. V dropped 6 bases and J dropped 2; count of bases not matched to a gene: 7. The CDR3 covers 15 residues. Germline CDR1 MDHEN, CDR2 SYDVKM. CDR3 protein: CASRRTGAQNYGYTF. In nucleotides, the CDR3 is TGTGCCAGCAGACGGACAGGGGCCCAAAACTATGGCTACACCTTC.

This clone was detected only once. The chain recombines TRBV7-2 with TRBJ2-1; 8 bases align to TRBD1. V was pared by 2 bases and J by 0 bases, with 3 bases of the junction left unmatched. Germline V gene sequence: CDR1 SGHTA, CDR2 FQGNSA. The CDR3 is made up of 16 amino acids. The CDR3 bases are TGTGCCAGCAGCTTAAGGACAGGGAGCTCCTACAATGAGCAGTTCTTC. Its translation: CASSLRTGSSYNEQFF.

The chain recombines TRBV19 with TRBJ1-1, with D unresolved. CDR1 LNHDA and CDR2 SQIVND come from the germline V gene (reference sequence). The length of the CDR3 is 13 residues. V lost 6 bases and J 3 bases, leaving 11 bases between the germline ends. As DNA, the CDR3 is TGTGCCAGTAGACAGATGTCGGACACTGAAGCTTTCTTT. Translated: CASRQMSDTEAFF.

V usage is TRBV5-1 and J usage is TRBJ2-5; TRBD1 is a possible D gene (6 bases). The CDR3 is made up of 14 amino acids. The germline V and J ends were trimmed by 0 bases and 4 bases, with 10 bases remaining between them. Germline V gene lookup returns CDR1 SGHRS and CDR2 YFSETQ. The DNA for the CDR3 is TGCGCCAGCAGCTTGGAAGGCAGGGGAGAGACCCAGTACTTC. As protein: CASSLEGRGETQYF.

The chain uses TRBV4-2 and TRBJ2-7; perhaps TRBD2 as D (6 bases). Germline CDR1 is LGHNA and CDR2 is YNFKEQ. V lost 1 base to trimming and J lost 3 bases, with 13 bases between them. This CDR3 has 15 amino acids. CDR3 in DNA: TGTGCCAGCAGCCAAGCGGCGGGGACCTACTACGAGCAGTACTTC. Translation: CASSQAAGTYYEQYF.

V and J are TRBV6-5 and TRBJ2-1, with D perhaps TRBD2 (5 bases). The CDR3 totals 14 residues. V was trimmed by 7 bases and J by 4 bases, leaving 14 bases between them. The V gene's germline CDR1 is MNHEY and CDR2 SVGAGI. CDR3 sequence (DNA): TGTGCCAGCACGGTTCCGGGGTTTTACAATGAGCAGTTCTTC. Protein sequence: CASTVPGFYNEQFF.

This clone was counted only a few times. CDR3 DNA: TGTGCCAGCAGCTCCGGAGGGACAGTGAATGTGGGAAACACCATATATTTT. It yields the protein CASSSGGTVNVGNTIYF. The rearrangement links TRBV7-8 to TRBJ1-3; 7 positions match TRBD1. Germline CDR1 is SGHVS and CDR2 is FQNEAQ. The CDR3 length is 17 residues. V gave up 4 bases and J gave up 4 bases; unmatched junction bases: 13.

The J gene is TRBJ2-6, the V gene TRBV9; 8 nucleotides align to TRBD1. The germline gives CDR1 SGDLS, CDR2 YYNGEE. V dropped 5 bases and J dropped 0; count of bases not matched to a gene: 10. The CDR3 extends over 18 amino acids. The CDR3: CASSLRTGSFSGANVLTF. In DNA, the CDR3 is TGTGCCAGCAGTCTCAGGACAGGGTCATTCTCTGGGGCCAACGTCCTGACTTTC.

The chain links TRBV11-3 to TRBJ2-3, with D tentatively TRBD1 (5 bases). Germline V CDR1 and CDR2: SGHNT, YENEEA. Trimming pared 2 bases from V and 6 bases from J, leaving 15 bases between. The CDR3 extends over 15 amino acids. This chain's CDR3 is CASSLRGAGVDTQYF. The CDR3 DNA reads as TGTGCCAGCAGCTTACGTGGGGCTGGGGTGGATACGCAGTATTTT.

The chain carries TRBV19 and TRBJ2-6; D might be TRBD2 (6 bases). The V end was cut by 3 bases, the J end by 2 bases, with 8 bases between. Germline loops: CDR1 LNHDA, CDR2 SQIVND (reference sequence). CDR3 length: 15 amino acids. The CDR3 loop reads CASSMGGTGANVLTF. CDR3 bases: TGTGCCAGTAGTATGGGGGGAACTGGGGCCAACGTCCTGACTTTC. Supplemented by reference TRBV19 and TRBJ2-6, the full variable domain reads DGGITQSPKYLFRKEGQNVTLSCEQNLNHDAMYWYRQDPGQGLRLIYYSQIVNDFQKGDIAEGYSVSREKKESFPLTVTSAQKNPTAFYLCASSMGGTGANVLTFGAGSRLTVL.

V gene TRBV6-5 combines with J gene TRBJ1-1; 9 bases map to TRBD1. V was pared by 6 bases and J by 6 bases, with 14 bases of the junction left unmatched. Germline CDR1 reads MNHEY; CDR2 reads SVGAGI. CDR3 size: 16 residues. CDR3 loop: CASSYLYGQGTPEAFF. The CDR3 DNA sequence: TGTGCCAGCAGCTACCTTTATGGACAGGGGACCCCTGAAGCTTTCTTT.

The chain joins TRBV7-8 to TRBJ1-2, with 7 bases fitting TRBD1. The CDR3 is made up of 16 amino acids. The trim removed 0 bases at V and 5 bases at J, leaving 9 bases unmatched. Germline CDR1 is SGHVS and CDR2 is FQNEAQ. This CDR3 reads CASSLAVQGEGYGYTF. The CDR3 DNA reads TGTGCCAGCAGCTTAGCGGTGCAGGGGGAAGGGTATGGCTACACCTTC.

The chain employs TRBV7-2 and TRBJ2-3; possible D gene TRBD1, 5 bases. The germline gives CDR1 SGHTA, CDR2 FQGNSA. CDR3 length: 14 residues. Trimming cost V 2 bases and J 5 bases, with 11 bases left between them. The CDR3 sequence is CASSLQGGQDTQYF. The CDR3 nucleotides read TGTGCCAGCAGCTTACAGGGTGGCCAAGATACGCAGTATTTT.

This clone showed up just once. Here the CDR3 DNA reads TGTGCCAGCAGCCTCCCACAGGGGGCGTATGAAAAACTGTTTTTT. Protein sequence: CASSLPQGAYEKLFF. V usage is TRBV7-2 and J usage is TRBJ1-4; 9 bases map to TRBD1. Germline V gene sequence: CDR1 SGHTA, CDR2 FQGNSA. V gave up 5 bases and J gave up 6 bases; unmatched junction bases: 7. This CDR3 contains 15 residues.

The CDR3 region is CASSLPSDRDEQYF. Here the CDR3 DNA reads TGTGCCAGCAGTCTGCCCTCGGACAGGGACGAGCAGTACTTC. The chain links TRBV28 to TRBJ2-7; 8 nucleotides line up with TRBD1. The CDR3 runs 14 residues. Losses at the gene ends were 5 bases for V and 5 bases for J; bases not matched to a gene: 8. CDR1 MDHEN and CDR2 SYDVKM come from the germline V gene.

CDR3 bases: TGTGCCAGCAGCCCCCGGCGGCTAGCGGGAGAATCCGGGGAGCTGTTTTTT. Protein product: CASSPRRLAGESGELFF. The gene calls are TRBV13 and TRBJ2-2, with 10 bases aligning to TRBD2. The CDR3 consists of 17 residues. The V gene end was trimmed by 5 bases and the J gene end by 6 bases; junction bases not matched to a gene: 12. Germline CDR1 PRHDT, CDR2 FYEKMQ (reference sequence).

This clone came up once. The chain carries TRBV30 and TRBJ1-4; weak D call: TRBD1 (5 bases). From germline, CDR1 is GTSNPN and CDR2 SVGIG (reference sequence). The CDR3 is 12 amino acids. Trimming shortened V by 7 bases and J by 4 bases, and 10 bases separated the two germline ends. The DNA for the CDR3 is TGTGCCTTCAGGGAGGTTAATGAAAAACTGTTTTTT. It is translated as CAFREVNEKLFF. The full variable domain, its missing parts supplied by reference TRBV30 and TRBJ1-4, is SQTIHQWPATLVQPVGSPLSLECTVEGTSNPNLYWYRQAAGRGLQLLFYSVGIGQISSEVPQNLSASRPQDRQFILSSKKLLLSDSGFYLCAFREVNEKLFFGSGTQLSVL.

CDR3 protein: CASSQSRFGEKLFF. The CDR3 nucleotides are TGTGCCAGCAGCCAAAGCCGGTTCGGTGAAAAACTGTTTTTT. The chain couples TRBV28 to TRBJ1-4; unclear D gene. The CDR3 consists of 14 residues. Between the trimmed V and J ends, which lost 6 bases and 7 bases, there was a span of 15 bases. Germline V gene data show CDR1 as MDHEN and CDR2 as SYDVKM.

V usage is TRBV14 and J usage is TRBJ2-7; no clear D gene. Germline V lookup: CDR1 SGHDN, CDR2 FVKESK. The length of the CDR3 is 14 residues. Trimming left V 1 base short and J 6 bases short, with 13 bases between. As DNA, the CDR3 is TGTGCCAGCAGCCAAGTTGGAAGTTCGGGCGAGCAGTACTTC. Its protein product is CASSQVGSSGEQYF.